This T cell receptor (beta chain) is drawn from a study of human T cells and chemical hapten exposure. The overall study: The patients were mostly female; they had alopecia areata, totalis or universalis. Small discrepancies in pooled library volume mainly accounted for the varying TCR yields per sample.

At least ten counts were recorded for this clonotype. TCRdb independently ran MiXCR on the RACE reads; one entry per CDR3 protein. The data contain about 110,000 distinct CDR3 sequences, 12% of them seen just once; the ten biggest clones take up 1.5% to 2%. As for time point: pre-sensitization, week 0. Treatment here: therapeutic diphenylcyclopropenone sensitization with weekly scalp DPC. The sequence came from a woman between 45 and 65 years old with alopecia areata. Some clones in this sample may be carry-over from other donors' samples. This sample comprised whole blood, obtained in connection with sensitization to the hapten diphenylcyclopropenone (DPC).

The chain's CDR3 is CASSRGSGYNEQFF. The DNA for the CDR3 is TGTGCCAGCTCCCGTGGTAGTGGGTACAATGAGCAGTTCTTC. The V call is TRBV18, the J call TRBJ2-1; unclear D gene. The germline CDR1 and CDR2 sequences are KGHSH and LQKENI. The CDR3 spans 14 residues. V was shortened by 6 bases and J by 4 bases, with 13 bases between the two germline ends.